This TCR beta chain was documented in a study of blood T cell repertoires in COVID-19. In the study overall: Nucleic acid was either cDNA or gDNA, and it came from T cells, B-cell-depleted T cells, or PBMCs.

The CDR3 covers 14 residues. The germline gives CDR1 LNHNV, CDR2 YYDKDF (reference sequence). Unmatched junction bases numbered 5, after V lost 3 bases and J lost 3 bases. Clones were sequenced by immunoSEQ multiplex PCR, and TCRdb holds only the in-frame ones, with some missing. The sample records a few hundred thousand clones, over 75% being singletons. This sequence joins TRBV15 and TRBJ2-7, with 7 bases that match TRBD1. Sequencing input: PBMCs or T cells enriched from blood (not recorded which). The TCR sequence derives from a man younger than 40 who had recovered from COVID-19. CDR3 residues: CATSSRNRGYEQYF. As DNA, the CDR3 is TGTGCCACCAGCAGTCGGAACAGGGGCTACGAGCAGTACTTC.